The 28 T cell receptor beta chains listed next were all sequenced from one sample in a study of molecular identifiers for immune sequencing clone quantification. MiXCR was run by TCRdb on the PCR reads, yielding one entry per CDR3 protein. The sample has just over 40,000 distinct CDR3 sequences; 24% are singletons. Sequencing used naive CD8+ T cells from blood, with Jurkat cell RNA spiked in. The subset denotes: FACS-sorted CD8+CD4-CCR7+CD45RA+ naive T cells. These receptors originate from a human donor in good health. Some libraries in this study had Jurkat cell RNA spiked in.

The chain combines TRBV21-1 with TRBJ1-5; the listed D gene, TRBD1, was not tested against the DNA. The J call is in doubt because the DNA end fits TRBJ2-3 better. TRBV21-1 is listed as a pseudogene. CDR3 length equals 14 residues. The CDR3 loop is CARIRDRGNQPQYF. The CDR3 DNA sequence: TGTGCCAGGATCCGGGACAGGGGCAATCAGCCCCAGTATTTT.

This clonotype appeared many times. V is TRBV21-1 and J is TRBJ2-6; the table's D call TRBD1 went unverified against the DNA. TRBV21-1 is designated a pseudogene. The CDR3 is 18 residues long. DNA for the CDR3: TGTGCCAGCAGCAAAGGGGTAGGACAGGAATCCGGGGCCAACGTCCTGACTTTC. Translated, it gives CASSKGVGQESGANVLTF.

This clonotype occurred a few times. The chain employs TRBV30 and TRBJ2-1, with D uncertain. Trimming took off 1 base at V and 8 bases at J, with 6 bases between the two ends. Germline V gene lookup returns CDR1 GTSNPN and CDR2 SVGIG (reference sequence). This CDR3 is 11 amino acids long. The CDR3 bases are TGTGCCTGGAGTGCAACCCATGAGCAGTTCTTC. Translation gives CAWSATHEQFF.

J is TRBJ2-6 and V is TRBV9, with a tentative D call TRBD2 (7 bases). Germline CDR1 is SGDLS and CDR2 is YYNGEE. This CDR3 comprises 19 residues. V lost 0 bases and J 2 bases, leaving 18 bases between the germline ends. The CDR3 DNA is TGTGCCAGCAGCGTAGGTTCATTAGGGGGAGGGGCTGGGGCCAACGTCCTGACTTTC. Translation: CASSVGSLGGGAGANVLTF.

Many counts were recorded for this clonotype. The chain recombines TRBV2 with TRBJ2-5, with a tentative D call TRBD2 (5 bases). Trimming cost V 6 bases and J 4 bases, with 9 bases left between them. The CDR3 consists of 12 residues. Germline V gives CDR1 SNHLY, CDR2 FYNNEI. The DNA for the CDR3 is TGTGCCAGCAGGGACTGGGTAGAGACCCAGTACTTC. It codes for CASRDWVETQYF.

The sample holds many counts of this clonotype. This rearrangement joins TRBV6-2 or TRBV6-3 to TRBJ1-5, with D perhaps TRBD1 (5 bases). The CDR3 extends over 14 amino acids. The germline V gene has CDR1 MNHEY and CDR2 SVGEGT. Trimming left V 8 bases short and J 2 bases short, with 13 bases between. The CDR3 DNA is TGTGCCAGCGTCGCGGGGGACGGCAATCAGCCCCAGCATTTT. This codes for CASVAGDGNQPQHF.

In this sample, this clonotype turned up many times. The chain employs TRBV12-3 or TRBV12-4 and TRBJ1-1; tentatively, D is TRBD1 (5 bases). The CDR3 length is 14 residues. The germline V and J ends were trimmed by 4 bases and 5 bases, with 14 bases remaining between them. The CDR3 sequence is CASSYPSGGTEAFF. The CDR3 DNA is TGTGCCAGCAGTTATCCAAGCGGGGGTACTGAAGCTTTCTTT.

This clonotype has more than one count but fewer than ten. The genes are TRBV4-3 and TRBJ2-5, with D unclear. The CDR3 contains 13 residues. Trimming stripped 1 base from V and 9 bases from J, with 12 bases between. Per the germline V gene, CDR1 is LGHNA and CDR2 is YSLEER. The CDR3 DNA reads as TGCGCCAGCAGCCAAGGACCAGGCGGTTCCCAGTACTTC. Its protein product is CASSQGPGGSQYF.

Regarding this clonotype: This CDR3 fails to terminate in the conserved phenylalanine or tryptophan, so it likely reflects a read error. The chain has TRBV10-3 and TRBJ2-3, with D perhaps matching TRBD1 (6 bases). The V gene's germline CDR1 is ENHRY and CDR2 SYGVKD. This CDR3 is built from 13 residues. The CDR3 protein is CAISEGGSDTQYV. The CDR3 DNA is TGTGCGATCAGTGAAGGGGGTTCAGATACGCAGTATGTT.

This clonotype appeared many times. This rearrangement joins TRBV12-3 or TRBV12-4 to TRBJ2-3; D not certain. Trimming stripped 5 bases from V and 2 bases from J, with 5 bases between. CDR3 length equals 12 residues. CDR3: CASSTSTDTQYF. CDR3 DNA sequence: TGTGCCAGCAGTACCTCCACAGATACGCAGTATTTT.

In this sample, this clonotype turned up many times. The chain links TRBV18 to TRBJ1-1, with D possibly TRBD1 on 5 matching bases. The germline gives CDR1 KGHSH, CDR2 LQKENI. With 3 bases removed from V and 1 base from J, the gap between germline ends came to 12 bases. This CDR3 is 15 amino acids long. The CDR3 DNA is TGTGCCAGCTCACCGTCTTGGCAGGGGAACACTGAAGCTTTCTTT. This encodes CASSPSWQGNTEAFF.

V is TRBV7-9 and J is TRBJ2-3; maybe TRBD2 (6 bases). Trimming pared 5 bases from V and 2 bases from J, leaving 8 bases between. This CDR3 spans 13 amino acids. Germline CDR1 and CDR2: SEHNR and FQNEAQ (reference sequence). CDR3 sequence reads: CASSPGDTDTQYF. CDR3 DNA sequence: TGTGCCAGCAGCCCGGGAGACACAGATACGCAGTATTTT.

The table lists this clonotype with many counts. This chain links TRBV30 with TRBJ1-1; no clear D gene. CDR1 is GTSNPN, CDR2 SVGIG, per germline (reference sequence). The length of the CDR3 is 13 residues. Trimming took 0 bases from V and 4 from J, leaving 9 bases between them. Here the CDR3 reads CAWSVEGGTEAFF. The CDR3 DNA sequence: TGTGCCTGGAGTGTTGAGGGAGGCACTGAAGCTTTCTTT. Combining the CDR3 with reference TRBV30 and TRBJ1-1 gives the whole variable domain SQTIHQWPATLVQPVGSPLSLECTVEGTSNPNLYWYRQAAGRGLQLLFYSVGIGQISSEVPQNLSASRPQDRQFILSSKKLLLSDSGFYLCAWSVEGGTEAFFGQGTRLTVV.

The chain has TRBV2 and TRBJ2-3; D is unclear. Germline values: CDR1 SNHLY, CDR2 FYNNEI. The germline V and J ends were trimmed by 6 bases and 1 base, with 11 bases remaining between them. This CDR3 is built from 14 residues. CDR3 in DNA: TGTGCCAGCAGGCTGTGGTACGGCACAGATACGCAGTATTTT. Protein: CASRLWYGTDTQYF.

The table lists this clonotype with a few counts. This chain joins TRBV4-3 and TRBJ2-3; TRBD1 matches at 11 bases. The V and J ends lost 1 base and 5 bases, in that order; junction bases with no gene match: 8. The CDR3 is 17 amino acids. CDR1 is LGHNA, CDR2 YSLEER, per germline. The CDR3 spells CASSQARTGGWGDTQYF. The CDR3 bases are TGCGCCAGCAGCCAAGCCCGGACAGGGGGCTGGGGAGATACGCAGTATTTT.

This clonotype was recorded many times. As DNA, the CDR3 is TGTGCCAGTAGTATCAGTCGCTCTGGGGCCAACGTCCTGACTTTC. The encoded protein is CASSISRSGANVLTF. The V and J genes are TRBV19 and TRBJ2-6, with unresolved D. Trimming left V 3 bases short and J 0 bases short, with 6 bases between. Germline V lookup: CDR1 LNHDA, CDR2 SQIVND (reference sequence). The CDR3 length is 15 residues.

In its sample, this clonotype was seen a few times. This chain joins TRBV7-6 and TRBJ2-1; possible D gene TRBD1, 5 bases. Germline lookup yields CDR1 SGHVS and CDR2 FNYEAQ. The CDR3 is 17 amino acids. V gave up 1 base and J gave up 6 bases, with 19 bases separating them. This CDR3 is CASSLDSPAGPGNEQFF. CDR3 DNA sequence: TGTGCCAGCAGCTTAGATTCCCCGGCAGGGCCGGGCAATGAGCAGTTCTTC. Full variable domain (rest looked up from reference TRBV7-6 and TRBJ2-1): GAGVSQSPRYKVTKRGQDVALRCDPISGHVSLYWYRQALGQGPEFLTYFNYEAQQDKSGLPNDRFSAERPEGSISTLTIQRTEQRDSAMYRCASSLDSPAGPGNEQFFGPGTRLTVL.

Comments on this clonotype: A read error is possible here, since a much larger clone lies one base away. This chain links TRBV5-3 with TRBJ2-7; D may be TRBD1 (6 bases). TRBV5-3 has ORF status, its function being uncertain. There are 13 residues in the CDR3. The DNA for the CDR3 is TGTGCCAGCAGCTGGGGACATGCTTACGAGCAGTACTTC. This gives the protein CASSWGHAYEQYF.

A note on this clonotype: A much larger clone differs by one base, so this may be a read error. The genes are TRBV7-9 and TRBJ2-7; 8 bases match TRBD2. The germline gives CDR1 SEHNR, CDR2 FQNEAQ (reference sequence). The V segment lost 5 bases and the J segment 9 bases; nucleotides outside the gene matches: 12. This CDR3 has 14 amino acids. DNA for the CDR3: TGTGCCAGCAGCCCCGGGGGGGGGGGCATCGCGCAGTACTTC. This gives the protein CASSPGGGGIAQYF.

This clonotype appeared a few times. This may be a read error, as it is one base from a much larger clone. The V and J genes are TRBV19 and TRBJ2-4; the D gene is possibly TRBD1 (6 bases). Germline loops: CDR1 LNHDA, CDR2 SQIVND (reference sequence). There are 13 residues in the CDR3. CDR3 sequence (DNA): TGTGCCTGTAGCAGGGGTACCAAAAACATTCAGTACTTC. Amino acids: CACSRGTKNIQYF.

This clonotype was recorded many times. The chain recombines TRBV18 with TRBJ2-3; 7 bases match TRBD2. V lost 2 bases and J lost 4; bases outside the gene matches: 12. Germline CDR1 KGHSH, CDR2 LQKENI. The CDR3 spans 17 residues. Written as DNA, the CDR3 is TGTGCCAGCTCACCAAGAGCGGGGCTGGGCGACGCAGATACGCAGTATTTT. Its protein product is CASSPRAGLGDADTQYF.

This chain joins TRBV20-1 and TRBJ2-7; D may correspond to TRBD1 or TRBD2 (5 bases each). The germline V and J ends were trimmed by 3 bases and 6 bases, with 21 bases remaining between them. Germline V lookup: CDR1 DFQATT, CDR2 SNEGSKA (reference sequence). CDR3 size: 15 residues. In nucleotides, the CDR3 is TGCAGTGCTAGCATAGAGGGGAGTCGCATCTCCGAGCAGTACTTC. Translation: CSASIEGSRISEQYF.

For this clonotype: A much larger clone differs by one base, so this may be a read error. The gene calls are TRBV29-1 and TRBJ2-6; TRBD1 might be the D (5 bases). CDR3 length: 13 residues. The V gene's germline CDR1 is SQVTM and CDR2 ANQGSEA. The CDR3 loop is CSVSLSGANALTF. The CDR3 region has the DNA TGCAGCGTTAGTTTATCTGGGGCCAACGCCCTGACTTTC.

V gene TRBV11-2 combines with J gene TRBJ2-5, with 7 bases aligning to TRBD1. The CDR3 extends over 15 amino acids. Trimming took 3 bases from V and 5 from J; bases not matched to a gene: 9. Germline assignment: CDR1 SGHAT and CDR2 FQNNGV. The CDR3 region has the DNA TGTGCCAGCAGCTTGACAGGGATCTTCGGGGAGACCCAGTACTTC. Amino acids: CASSLTGIFGETQYF.

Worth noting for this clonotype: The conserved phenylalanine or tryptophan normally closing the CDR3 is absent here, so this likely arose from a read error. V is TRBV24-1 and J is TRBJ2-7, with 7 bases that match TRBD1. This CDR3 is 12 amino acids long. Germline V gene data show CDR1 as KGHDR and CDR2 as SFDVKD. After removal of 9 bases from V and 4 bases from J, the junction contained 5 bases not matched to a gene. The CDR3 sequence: CATGGQPYEQYL. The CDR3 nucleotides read TGTGCCACCGGGGGACAGCCGTACGAGCAGTACCTC.

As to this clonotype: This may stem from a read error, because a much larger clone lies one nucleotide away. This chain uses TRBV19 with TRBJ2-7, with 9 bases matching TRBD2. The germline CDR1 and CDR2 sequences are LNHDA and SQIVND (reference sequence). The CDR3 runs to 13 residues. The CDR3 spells CASSLGTSYEQNF. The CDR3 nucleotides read TGTGCCAGTAGTCTCGGGACTAGCTACGAGCAGAACTTC.

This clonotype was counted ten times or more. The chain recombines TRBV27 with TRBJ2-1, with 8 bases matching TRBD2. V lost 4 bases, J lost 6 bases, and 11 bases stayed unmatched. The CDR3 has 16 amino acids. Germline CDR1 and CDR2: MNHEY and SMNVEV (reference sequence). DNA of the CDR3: TGTGCCAGCAGTTGGAAGAGCGGGAGTGTCCCCAATGAGCAGTTCTTC. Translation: CASSWKSGSVPNEQFF.

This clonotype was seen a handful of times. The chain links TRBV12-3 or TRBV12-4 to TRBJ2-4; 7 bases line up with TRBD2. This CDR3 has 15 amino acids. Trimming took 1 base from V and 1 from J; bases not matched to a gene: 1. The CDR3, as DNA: TGTGCCAGCAGTTTAGGGGGGGGGGCCAAAAACATTCAGTACTTC. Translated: CASSLGGGAKNIQYF.